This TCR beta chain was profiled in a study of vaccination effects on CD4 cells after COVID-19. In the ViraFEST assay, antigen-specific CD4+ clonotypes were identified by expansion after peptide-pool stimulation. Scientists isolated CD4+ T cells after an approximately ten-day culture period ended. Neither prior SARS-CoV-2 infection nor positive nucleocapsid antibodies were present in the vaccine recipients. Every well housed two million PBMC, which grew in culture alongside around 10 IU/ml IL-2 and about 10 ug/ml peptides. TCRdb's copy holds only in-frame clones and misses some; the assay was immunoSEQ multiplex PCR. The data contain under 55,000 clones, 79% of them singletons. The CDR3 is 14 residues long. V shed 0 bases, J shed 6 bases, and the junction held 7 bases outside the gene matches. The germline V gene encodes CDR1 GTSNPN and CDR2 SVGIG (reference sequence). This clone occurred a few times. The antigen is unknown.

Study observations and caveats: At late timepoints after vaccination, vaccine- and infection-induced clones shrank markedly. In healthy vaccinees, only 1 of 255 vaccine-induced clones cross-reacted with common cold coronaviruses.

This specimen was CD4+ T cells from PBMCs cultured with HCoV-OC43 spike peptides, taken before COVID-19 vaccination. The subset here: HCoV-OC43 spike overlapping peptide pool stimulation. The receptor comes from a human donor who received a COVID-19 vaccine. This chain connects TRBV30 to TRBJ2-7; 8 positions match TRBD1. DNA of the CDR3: TGTGCCTGGAGTGTACGAGGACAGGGACGCGAGCAGTACGTC. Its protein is CAWSVRGQGREQYV.